The sequence of this TCR beta chain was determined in a study of blood T cell repertoires in COVID-19. Looking at the study overall: Some COVID-19 samples were acute and others convalescent; all came from the United States, Italy and Spain. From T cells, B-cell-depleted T cells, or PBMCs came the material, which was cDNA or gDNA.

This CDR3 contains 14 residues. V lost 1 base, J lost 2 bases, and 8 bases lay in between. Germline V CDR1 and CDR2: LNHNV, YYDKDF (reference sequence). Study processing details: Reference gene primers were amplified, and this amplification served to estimate nucleated cell counts. Profiling relied on immunoSEQ multiplex PCR, and the TCRdb table lists in-frame clones only, not all of them. V and J calls and clone size come straight from that table; D and trimming were deduced from the DNA. This table holds around 200,000 clones, about 80% found once. This TCR was recovered from a human donor in a cohort sampled during active COVID-19. V usage is TRBV15 and J usage is TRBJ2-5, with D maybe TRBD2 (5 bases). The specimen was peripheral blood. CDR3 DNA: TGTGCCACCAGCAGAGGTCGAGGGCAAGAGACCCAGTACTTC. Translation: CATSRGRGQETQYF. The entire variable domain, with the rest obtained from reference TRBV15 and TRBJ2-5, is as follows: DAMVIQNPRYQVTQFGKPVTLSCSQTLNHNVMYWYQQKSSQAPKLLFHYYDKDFNNEADTPDNFQSRRPNTSFCFLDIRSPGLGDTAMYLCATSRGRGQETQYFGPGTRLLVL.